This entry describes one T cell receptor (beta chain). No antigen is known for it. The table came from immunoSEQ multiplex PCR; TCRdb's copy has only in-frame clones and leaves some out. Seen here are almost 750,000 clones, 72% observed once, and the top ten hold 1.8%. The source of the sample is a study of shared clonotypes between healthy human individuals. Whole-study context: Ranging from 18 to 49 in age, donors were two women and a few men.

V was cut by 3 bases and J by 3 bases, with 12 bases left in between. This CDR3 has 14 residues. Looked up from germline, CDR1 is GTSNPN and CDR2 is SVGIG (reference sequence). Donors, without exception, were Caucasian adults residing in Nashville, Tennessee. Study conclusions and caveats: The generation probabilities recorded for non-shared clonotypes fell below those of clonotypes shared by all four donors. Only blood was sampled, and tissue TCR repertoires likely differ from blood ones.

This chain joins TRBV30 and TRBJ2-4; D remains unclear. Sequencing was performed on memory CD4+ T cells sorted from blood. Subset reported: CD45RA-negative fraction. This receptor was taken from a woman aged 25 to 39 in good health. CDR3 nucleotides: TGTGCCTGGAGCCCCCCGCGATTCAAAAACATTCAGTACTTC. Translating it yields CAWSPPRFKNIQYF.